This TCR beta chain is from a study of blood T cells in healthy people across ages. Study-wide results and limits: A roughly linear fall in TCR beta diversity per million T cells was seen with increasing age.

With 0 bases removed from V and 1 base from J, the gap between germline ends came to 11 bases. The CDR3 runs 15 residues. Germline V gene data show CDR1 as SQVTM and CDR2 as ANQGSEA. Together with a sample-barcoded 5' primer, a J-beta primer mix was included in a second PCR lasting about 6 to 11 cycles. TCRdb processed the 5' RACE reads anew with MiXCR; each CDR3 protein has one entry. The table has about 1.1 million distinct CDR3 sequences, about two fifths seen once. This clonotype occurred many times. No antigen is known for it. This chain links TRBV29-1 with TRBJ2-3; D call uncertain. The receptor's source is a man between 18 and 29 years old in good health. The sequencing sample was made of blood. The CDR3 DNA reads TGCAGCGTTGAAGATCGAAGTGTCGGCACAGATACGCAGTATTTT. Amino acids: CSVEDRSVGTDTQYF.